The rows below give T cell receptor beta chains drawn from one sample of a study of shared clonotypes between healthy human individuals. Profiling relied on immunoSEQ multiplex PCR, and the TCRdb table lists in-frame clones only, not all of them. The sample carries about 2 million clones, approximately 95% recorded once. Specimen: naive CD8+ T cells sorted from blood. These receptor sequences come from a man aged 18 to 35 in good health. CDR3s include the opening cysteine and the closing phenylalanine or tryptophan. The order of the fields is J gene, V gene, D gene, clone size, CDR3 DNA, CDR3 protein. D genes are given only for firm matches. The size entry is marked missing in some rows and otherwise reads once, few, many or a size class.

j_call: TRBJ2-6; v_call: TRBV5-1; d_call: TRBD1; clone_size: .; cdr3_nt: TGCGCCAGCGGGCTCCTCGGGACAGGGATATCTGGGGCCAACGTCCTGACTTTC; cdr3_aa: CASGLLGTGISGANVLTF
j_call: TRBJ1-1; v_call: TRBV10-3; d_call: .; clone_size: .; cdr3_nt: TGTGCCATCAGTGAGGGTCCAGGGGAGGGCACTGAAGCTTTCTTT; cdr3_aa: CAISEGPGEGTEAFF
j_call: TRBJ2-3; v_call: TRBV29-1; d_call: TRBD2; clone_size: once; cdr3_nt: TGCAGCGCTAGTAGCGGGAGGGCCAAATTAGATACGCAGTATTTT; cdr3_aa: CSASSGRAKLDTQYF
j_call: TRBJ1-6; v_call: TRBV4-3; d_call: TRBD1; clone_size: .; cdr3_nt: TGCGCCAGCAGCCAAGATCAGGGGGCACGCTCACCCCTCCACTTT; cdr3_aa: CASSQDQGARSPLHF
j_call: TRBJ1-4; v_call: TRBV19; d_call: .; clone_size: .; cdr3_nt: TGTGCCAGTAGTATAGTGGTCCGTGAAAAACTGTTTTTT; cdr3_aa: CASSIVVREKLFF
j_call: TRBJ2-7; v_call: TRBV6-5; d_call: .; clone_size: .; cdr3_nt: TGTGCCAGCAGCAAGGGAGTGGTGCAGTACTTC; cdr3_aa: CASSKGVVQYF
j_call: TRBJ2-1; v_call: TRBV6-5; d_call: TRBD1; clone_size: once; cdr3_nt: TGTGCCAGCAGTTATTGGCAGGGGGACAATGAGCAGTTCTTC; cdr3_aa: CASSYWQGDNEQFF
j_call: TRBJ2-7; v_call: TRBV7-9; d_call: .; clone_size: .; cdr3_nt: TGTGCCAGCAGCTTAGCAGGGACAAACCAATACGAGCAGTACTTC; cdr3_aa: CASSLAGTNQYEQYF
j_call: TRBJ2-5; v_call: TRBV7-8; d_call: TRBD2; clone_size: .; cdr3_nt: TGTGCCAGCAGCACGGGACTAGCGGGAGTTAGGAAGACCCAGTACTTC; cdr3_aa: CASSTGLAGVRKTQYF
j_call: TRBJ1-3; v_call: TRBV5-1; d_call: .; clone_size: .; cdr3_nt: TGCGCCAGCAGCTTGGAGGGGCGTTCTGGAAACACCATATATTTT; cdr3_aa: CASSLEGRSGNTIYF
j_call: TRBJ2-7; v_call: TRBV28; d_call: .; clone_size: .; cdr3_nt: TGTGCCAGCAGTTTTTCCTTCGGGACGGATTCATACGAGCAGTACTTC; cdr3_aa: CASSFSFGTDSYEQYF
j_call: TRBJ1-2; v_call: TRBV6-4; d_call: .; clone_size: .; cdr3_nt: TGTGCCAGCAGTGACAATGGAGGCTACACCTTC; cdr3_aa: CASSDNGGYTF
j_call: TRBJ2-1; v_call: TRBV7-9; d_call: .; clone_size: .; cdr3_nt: TGTGCCAGCAGTCCACATCGAGGGCAGGGGAAAGACAATGAGCAGTTCTTC; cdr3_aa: CASSPHRGQGKDNEQFF
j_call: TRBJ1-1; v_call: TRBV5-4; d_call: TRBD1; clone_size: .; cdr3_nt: TGTGCCAGCAGCACCGGGACAGGGGGAGTAATGGACACTGAAGCTTTCTTT; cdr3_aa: CASSTGTGGVMDTEAFF
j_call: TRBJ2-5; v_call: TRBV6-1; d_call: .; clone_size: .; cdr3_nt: TGTGCCAGCAGTGAGCAACAGGGTTCCCAAGAGACCCAGTACTTC; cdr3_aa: CASSEQQGSQETQYF
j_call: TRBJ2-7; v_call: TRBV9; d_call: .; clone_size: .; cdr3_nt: TGTGCCAGCAGCGTAGATGGGGGTACCATCGAGCAGTACTTC; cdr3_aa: CASSVDGGTIEQYF
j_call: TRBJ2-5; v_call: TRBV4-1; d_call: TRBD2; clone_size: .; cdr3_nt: TGCGCCAGCAGCCAAGACCCGACTAGCGAGGAGACCCAGTACTTC; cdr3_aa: CASSQDPTSEETQYF
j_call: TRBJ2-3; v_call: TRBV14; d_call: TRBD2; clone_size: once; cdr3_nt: TGTGCCAGCAGCCAAGTGGCGGGGGTGGAAGGCACAGATACGCAGTATTTT; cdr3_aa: CASSQVAGVEGTDTQYF
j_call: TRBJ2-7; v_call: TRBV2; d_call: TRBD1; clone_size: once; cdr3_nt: TGTGCCAGCAGTCAGTCCCGGGACAGGGCTGGGATAGACTACGAGCAGTACTTC; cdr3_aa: CASSQSRDRAGIDYEQYF
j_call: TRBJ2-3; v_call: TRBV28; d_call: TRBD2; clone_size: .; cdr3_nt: TGTGCCAGCACTTTATGGCGGGGGGATAGCACAGATACGCAGTATTTT; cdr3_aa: CASTLWRGDSTDTQYF
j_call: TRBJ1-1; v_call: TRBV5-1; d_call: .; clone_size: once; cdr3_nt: TGCGCCAGCAGCTTGGACACTGAAGCTTTCTTT; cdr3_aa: CASSLDTEAFF